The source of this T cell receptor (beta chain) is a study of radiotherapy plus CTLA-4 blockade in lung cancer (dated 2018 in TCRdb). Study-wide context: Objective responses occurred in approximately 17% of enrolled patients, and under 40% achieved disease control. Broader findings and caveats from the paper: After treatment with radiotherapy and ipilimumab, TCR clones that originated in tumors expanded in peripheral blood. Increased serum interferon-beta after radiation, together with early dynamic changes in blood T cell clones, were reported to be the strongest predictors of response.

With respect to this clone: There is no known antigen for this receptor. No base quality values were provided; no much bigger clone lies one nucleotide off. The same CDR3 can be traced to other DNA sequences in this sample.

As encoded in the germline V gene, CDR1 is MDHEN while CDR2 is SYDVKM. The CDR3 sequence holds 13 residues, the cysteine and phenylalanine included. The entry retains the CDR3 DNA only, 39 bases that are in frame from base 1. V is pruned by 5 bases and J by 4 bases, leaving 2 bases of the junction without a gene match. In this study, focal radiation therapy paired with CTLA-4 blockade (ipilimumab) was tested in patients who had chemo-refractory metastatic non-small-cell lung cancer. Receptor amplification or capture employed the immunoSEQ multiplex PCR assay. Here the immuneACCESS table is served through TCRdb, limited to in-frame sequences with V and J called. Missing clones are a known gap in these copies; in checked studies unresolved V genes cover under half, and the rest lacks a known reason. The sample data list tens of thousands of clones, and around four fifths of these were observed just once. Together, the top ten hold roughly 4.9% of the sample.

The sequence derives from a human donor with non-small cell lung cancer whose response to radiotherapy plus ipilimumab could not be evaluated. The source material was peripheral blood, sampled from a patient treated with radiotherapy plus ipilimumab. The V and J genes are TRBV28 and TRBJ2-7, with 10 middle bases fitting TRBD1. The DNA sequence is TGTGCCAGCAGTCCGGGACAGGGGTACGAGCAGTACTTC. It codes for CASSPGQGYEQYF.